Shown below are 18 T cell receptor beta chains from a single sample sequenced in a study of response to subunit inactivated influenza vaccine. TCRdb reanalysed the RT-PCR reads using MiXCR and keeps one entry per CDR3 protein. This sample has about 480,000 distinct CDR3 sequences, with around 9.9% found just once. The sample in question was PBMCs from blood, obtained roughly 45 days after vaccination. All receptors derive from a man between 45 and 60 years old who received an inactivated influenza vaccine.

In its sample, this clonotype was seen many times. V and J are TRBV18 and TRBJ2-3; D is uncertain. CDR1 is KGHSH and CDR2 is LQKENI in the germline V gene. V lost 3 bases and J lost 0, with 1 base in between. This CDR3 contains 12 residues. CDR3 nucleotide sequence: TGTGCCAGCTCACCGAGCACAGATACGCAGTATTTT. Translating it yields CASSPSTDTQYF.

The chain uses TRBV5-1 and TRBJ2-1; either TRBD1 or TRBD2 may fit D (5 bases each). CDR1 and CDR2 (germline): SGHRS, YFSETQ. The CDR3 length is 14 residues. V lost 4 bases and J lost 5, with 13 bases in between. The CDR3 sequence is CASSPTGTHNEQFF. For the CDR3, the DNA is TGCGCCAGCAGCCCCACCGGGACCCACAATGAGCAGTTCTTC.

The chain couples TRBV6-1 to TRBJ2-7; 9 bases align to TRBD1. The V segment lost 7 bases and the J segment 2 bases; nucleotides outside the gene matches: 6. Germline V CDR1 and CDR2: MNHNS, SASEGT. The CDR3 runs to 14 residues. The CDR3 DNA reads as TGTGCCAGCATCCGGGACAGGGCCACCTACGAGCAGTACTTC. This sequence encodes CASIRDRATYEQYF.

About this clonotype itself: An end of the junction does not agree with germline; a read error may underlie this. The rearrangement uses TRBV5-1 and TRBJ2-1; D not resolved. The CDR3 contains 14 residues. Germline CDR1 reads SGHRS; CDR2 reads YFSETQ. The CDR3 DNA follows: TGCGCCAGCAGCCCAGGAAACTCCTACAATGAGCTGTTCTTC. This encodes CASSPGNSYNELFF. Supplemented by reference TRBV5-1 and TRBJ2-1, the full variable domain reads KAGVTQTPRYLIKTRGQQVTLSCSPISGHRSVSWYQQTPGQGLQFLFEYFSETQRNKGNFPGRFSGRQFSNSRSEMNVSTLELGDSALYLCASSPGNSYNELFFGPGTRLTVL.

This clonotype was counted many times. The V and J genes are TRBV9 and TRBJ2-1; tentatively, D is TRBD2 (6 bases). V was cut by 4 bases and J by 8 bases, with 19 bases left in between. The CDR3 is 15 amino acids. Germline V gives CDR1 SGDLS, CDR2 YYNGEE. This CDR3 reads CASSPRGGKTDEQFF. CDR3 DNA sequence: TGTGCCAGCAGCCCGAGGGGCGGGAAAACGGATGAGCAGTTCTTC.

Remarks on this clonotype: This could be a read error, since a much larger clone is one nucleotide away. This chain uses TRBV2 with TRBJ2-7; TRBD1 matches 9 bases. CDR1 and CDR2 (germline): SNHLY, FYNNEI. The CDR3 runs 18 residues. The CDR3 spells CTSSLAPGQGLSSYEQYF. The CDR3 bases are TGTACCAGCAGTTTAGCGCCGGGACAGGGCCTTAGCTCCTACGAGCAGTACTTC.

This chain connects TRBV5-1 to TRBJ2-5, with a possible D match to TRBD2 (5 bases). The germline V and J ends were trimmed by 4 bases and 4 bases, with 20 bases remaining between them. The germline V gene encodes CDR1 SGHRS and CDR2 YFSETQ. The CDR3 consists of 16 residues. The CDR3 sequence is CASSRSIPLEAETQYF. The DNA of the CDR3 is TGCGCCAGCAGCCGTTCGATCCCACTAGAGGCAGAGACCCAGTACTTC.

This clonotype was seen repeatedly, ten times or more. The chain couples TRBV12-3 or TRBV12-4 to TRBJ1-5; 7 positions match TRBD1. The CDR3 is made up of 14 amino acids. J lost 3 bases, V lost 5 bases, and 4 bases had no gene match. The CDR3 is CASSPGTANQPQHF. DNA of the CDR3: TGTGCCAGCAGTCCAGGGACAGCCAATCAGCCCCAGCATTTT.

The rearrangement uses TRBV4-1 and TRBJ2-3, with 13 bases aligning to TRBD2. V lost 1 base, J lost 2 bases, and 18 bases stayed unmatched. This CDR3 has 22 amino acids. Germline V gene sequence: CDR1 MGHRA, CDR2 YSYEKL. CDR3 protein: CASSQGFPPRLAGGFFTDTQYF. For the CDR3, the DNA is TGCGCCAGCAGCCAAGGATTCCCCCCAAGACTAGCGGGGGGTTTCTTCACAGATACGCAGTATTTT.

This clonotype was detected many times. J is TRBJ2-3 and V is TRBV4-3; the match to TRBD1 covers 9 bases. Per the germline V gene, CDR1 is LGHNA and CDR2 is YSLEER. The CDR3 contains 16 residues. Trimming at V came to 1 base and at J to 4 bases, leaving 6 bases not matched to a gene. This chain's CDR3 is CASSQARGTGPDTQYF. CDR3 bases: TGCGCCAGCAGCCAAGCGCGAGGGACAGGGCCAGATACGCAGTATTTT.

A few counts support this clonotype. V is TRBV5-3 and J is TRBJ2-1; 8 bases are a match to TRBD2. TRBV5-3 is assigned to the ORF class and has an uncertain function. The length of the CDR3 is 18 residues. V lost 8 bases, J lost 0 bases, and 16 bases stayed unmatched. The CDR3 bases are TGTGCCAGTTGTCGGACTAGCACAGTAACTAGCTCCTACAATGAGCAGTTCTTC. Protein product: CASCRTSTVTSSYNEQFF.

This clonotype was counted at least ten times. V is TRBV12-3 or TRBV12-4 and J is TRBJ2-1; 12 bases match TRBD2. The CDR3 sequence is 14 residues long. After removal of 3 bases from V and 9 bases from J, the junction contained 3 bases not matched to a gene. CDR3 in DNA: TGTGCCAGCAGTTTGACTAGCGGGAGAGGTGAGCAGTTCTTC. The encoded protein is CASSLTSGRGEQFF.

This chain links TRBV7-2 with TRBJ2-4; D might be TRBD1 or TRBD2, each matching 7 bases. V gave up 2 bases and J gave up 3 bases, with 11 bases separating them. CDR3 length: 15 amino acids. Per the germline V gene, CDR1 is SGHTA and CDR2 is FQGNSA. The CDR3 DNA reads TGTGCCAGCAGCTTAACAGGGGAGGGCAAAAACATTCAGTACTTC. Translation: CASSLTGEGKNIQYF.

The chain has TRBV6-1 and TRBJ1-3; 7 nucleotides line up with TRBD1. V lost 1 base, J lost 1 base, and 7 bases stayed unmatched. Looked up from germline, CDR1 is MNHNS and CDR2 is SASEGT. The CDR3 sequence is 17 residues long. The CDR3 reads CASSEVRGSVSGNTIYF. CDR3 DNA sequence: TGTGCCAGCAGTGAAGTCAGGGGGTCCGTATCTGGAAACACCATATATTTT.

This clonotype was recorded at least ten times. In nucleotides, the CDR3 is TGCAGCGTACAAACAGGGGGCGCGCCCCTATACGAGCAGTACTTC. This gives the protein CSVQTGGAPLYEQYF. The chain is built from TRBV29-1 and TRBJ2-7, with 9 positions matching TRBD1. CDR1 is SQVTM, CDR2 ANQGSEA, per germline. With 6 bases clipped from V and 4 bases from J, the junction kept 13 bases outside the gene matches. The length of the CDR3 is 15 residues.

This clonotype came up a few times. The V and J genes are TRBV9 and TRBJ2-1; 7 nucleotides match TRBD1. CDR3 size: 15 residues. Germline assignment: CDR1 SGDLS and CDR2 YYNGEE. The junction had 10 bases not matched to a gene; V was cut back by 2 bases and J by 8 bases. CDR3 in amino acids: CASSVTGQGSYEQFF. DNA for the CDR3: TGTGCCAGCAGCGTGACAGGGCAGGGATCATATGAGCAGTTCTTC.

This clonotype was found a few times. This chain uses TRBV5-1 with TRBJ2-7, with TRBD1 matching 8 bases. The germline CDR1 and CDR2 sequences are SGHRS and YFSETQ. With 3 bases clipped from V and 5 bases from J, the junction kept 7 bases outside the gene matches. The CDR3 runs 14 residues. This CDR3 reads CASSSDRATDEQYF. CDR3 coding DNA: TGCGCCAGCAGCTCGGACAGGGCTACGGACGAGCAGTACTTC.

This clonotype turned up a few times. This sequence joins TRBV5-1 and TRBJ2-7; D gene ambiguous. This CDR3 has 12 residues. The germline V and J ends were trimmed by 0 bases and 6 bases, with 7 bases remaining between them. Germline CDR1 is SGHRS and CDR2 is YFSETQ. The CDR3 coding sequence is TGCGCCAGCAGCTTGGACTGGGGCGAGCAGTACTTC. This translates into CASSLDWGEQYF.